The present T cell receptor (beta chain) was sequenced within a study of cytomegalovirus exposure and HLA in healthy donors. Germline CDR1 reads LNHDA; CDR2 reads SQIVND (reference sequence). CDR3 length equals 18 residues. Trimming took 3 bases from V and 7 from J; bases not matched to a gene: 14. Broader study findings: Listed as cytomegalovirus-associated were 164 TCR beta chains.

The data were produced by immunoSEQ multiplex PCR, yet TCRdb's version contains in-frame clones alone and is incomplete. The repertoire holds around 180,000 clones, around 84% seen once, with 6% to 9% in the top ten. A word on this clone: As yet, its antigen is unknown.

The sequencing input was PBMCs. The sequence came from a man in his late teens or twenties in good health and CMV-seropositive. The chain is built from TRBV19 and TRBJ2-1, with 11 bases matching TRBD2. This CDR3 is CASSINPGTSGARNEQFF. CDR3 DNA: TGTGCCAGTAGTATCAACCCTGGGACTAGCGGAGCACGGAATGAGCAGTTCTTC.